The text below deals with one TCR beta chain. Its cognate antigen has yet to be identified. Base qualities are not provided; no much larger clone lies one nucleotide away. There are 19 amino acids in the CDR3, from cysteine to phenylalanine inclusive. Only CDR3 DNA is held: 57 bases, read in frame from base 1. The data are from a study of human CD4 T cells and Enterobacteriaceae (dated by TCRdb to 2018 to 2020). Study-wide conclusions, independent of this receptor: The only basis for inferring the reactivity of ex vivo clonotypes was matching nucleotide sequences to CFSE-low cultures from the same donors. Compared with specific clonotypes, broadly cross-reactive clonotypes seemed more expanded ex vivo, with 11 of 19 and about 60% of the roughly 34 falling in the top 5%.

Memory CD4+ T cells, defined as all CD4+ cells other than CD45RA+CCR7+CD95- naive cells, were FACS-sorted on a FACSAria III to a purity of over 95%. Healthy donor blood was obtained from blood donation centers in Switzerland. Total CD4+ T cells and monocytes were enriched by positive selection with CD4 and CD14 magnetic microbeads. CD8+, CD14+, CD16+, CD56+, CD19+ and CD25-bright cells were excluded before sorting. To assess in vivo expansion of bacteria-reactive clonotypes, total memory CD4+ T cells from a couple of blood donors were sequenced directly ex vivo. Isolation of peripheral blood mononuclear cells from donor blood was performed with Ficoll-Paque Plus. The ex vivo total memory CD4+ samples were sequenced at deep level, which gave a detection sensitivity of one cell in 200,000. Genomic DNA was extracted from cell pellets with the QIAamp DNA Micro Kit, and its quantity and purity were checked by spectrophotometry. Amplification of TCR Vbeta CDR3 regions was performed with the immunoSEQ multiplex PCR assay. Amplicons were sequenced on the Illumina HiSeq platform. Each retrieved sequence was 87 nucleotides long and included the CDR3 region. The original methods were these. A unique productive TCR Vbeta nucleotide sequence was defined as a clonotype and was quantified by productive template frequency from ImmunoSEQ Analyzer V3.0. Expanded clonotypes were defined by a threshold at the top 5th percentile of each frequency-ranked repertoire. The R package fossil was used to compute repertoire overlap as Chao-Jaccard, and the R package MASS was used to visualize the overlap by nonmetric multidimensional scaling. Imported from immuneACCESS, the table was reduced by TCRdb to in-frame sequences with V and J called. These copies leave out some clones; in studies compared against another copy, an unresolved V gene accounts for under half, and the cause of the remainder is not known. V and J calls and clone size are given by that table; D and trimming were obtained from the DNA. In this sample the table shows just under 30,000 clones, approximately 80% of which occur a single time. About 1.5% of the sample lies in the top ten.

Recombination joined TRBV21-1 with TRBJ2-1; the D call in the table, TRBD2, was not verified against the DNA. TRBV21-1 is a pseudogene segment. The clonotype comes from a human donor in good health. Material: memory CD4+ T cells from blood. The cell subset or site label here, explained by the study, means: total memory CD4 T cells sorted directly ex vivo, unstimulated. The DNA sequence is given as TGTGCCAGCAGCAAAGCGCTAGAGAGCACTCACCTATGGTACAATGAGCAGTTCTTC. Its translation is CASSKALESTHLWYNEQFF.